Listed below are T cell receptor beta chains from one sample, sequenced in a study of shared clonotypes between healthy human individuals. The assay was immunoSEQ multiplex PCR, and TCRdb's table has in-frame clones only and misses some. The sample holds 1,100,000 or so clones, roughly 74% seen once. The specimen was memory CD4+ T cells from PBMCs. Receptors were obtained from a man between 18 and 35 years old in good health. Some clones in this sample may be carry-over from other donors' samples. CDR3s include the opening cysteine and the closing phenylalanine or tryptophan. A D gene is named only where the DNA matches it firmly. Size tells how often a clone was seen (once, few, many) or the class of an expanded clone, and some rows leave it out.

d_call: NA; clone_size: NA; v_call: TRBV11-2; cdr3_length: 16; j_call: TRBJ2-7; cdr3_aa: CASSLKWAGRSYEQYF; cdr3_nt: TGTGCCAGCAGCTTAAAGTGGGCAGGGAGATCCTACGAGCAGTACTTC
d_call: TRBD1; clone_size: NA; v_call: TRBV5-1; cdr3_length: 15; j_call: TRBJ1-2; cdr3_aa: CASSELTGWGYGYTF; cdr3_nt: TGCGCCAGCAGCGAACTGACAGGGTGGGGCTATGGCTACACCTTC
d_call: NA; clone_size: NA; v_call: TRBV2; cdr3_length: 14; j_call: TRBJ2-7; cdr3_aa: CASSGPGSSYEQYF; cdr3_nt: TGTGCCAGCAGTGGACCGGGGAGCTCCTACGAGCAGTACTTC
d_call: NA; clone_size: NA; v_call: TRBV28; cdr3_length: 13; j_call: TRBJ2-3; cdr3_aa: CASRGAGTDTQYF; cdr3_nt: TGTGCCAGCAGAGGGGCGGGAACAGATACGCAGTATTTT
d_call: TRBD1; clone_size: NA; v_call: TRBV5-1; cdr3_length: 16; j_call: TRBJ1-1; cdr3_aa: CASSLDATGGNTEAFF; cdr3_nt: TGCGCCAGCAGCTTGGATGCGACAGGGGGGAACACTGAAGCTTTCTTT
d_call: TRBD2; clone_size: NA; v_call: TRBV18; cdr3_length: 17; j_call: TRBJ2-3; cdr3_aa: CASSPISLAGSTDTQYF; cdr3_nt: TGTGCCAGCTCACCGATTTCACTAGCGGGCAGCACAGATACGCAGTATTTT
d_call: TRBD1; clone_size: few; v_call: TRBV5-1; cdr3_length: 15; j_call: TRBJ1-1; cdr3_aa: CASSLTGTGDTEAFF; cdr3_nt: TGCGCCAGCAGCTTGACCGGGACAGGGGACACTGAAGCTTTCTTT
d_call: NA; clone_size: NA; v_call: TRBV18; cdr3_length: 16; j_call: TRBJ1-1; cdr3_aa: CASSPGQRSFNTEAFF; cdr3_nt: TGTGCCAGCTCTCCCGGACAGAGGAGTTTTAACACTGAAGCTTTCTTT
d_call: TRBD2; clone_size: few; v_call: TRBV5-1; cdr3_length: 14; j_call: TRBJ2-7; cdr3_aa: CASRAGLGSYEQYF; cdr3_nt: TGCGCCAGCAGAGCAGGACTAGGTAGCTACGAGCAGTACTTC
d_call: NA; clone_size: NA; v_call: TRBV11-3; cdr3_length: 15; j_call: TRBJ2-1; cdr3_aa: CASSLGRVSYNEQFF; cdr3_nt: TGTGCCAGCAGCTTAGGCCGGGTCAGCTACAATGAGCAGTTCTTC
d_call: NA; clone_size: NA; v_call: TRBV7-2; cdr3_length: 16; j_call: TRBJ1-5; cdr3_aa: CASSQDRQPSNQPQHF; cdr3_nt: TGTGCCAGCAGCCAAGACAGACAGCCTAGCAATCAGCCCCAGCATTTT
d_call: TRBD2; clone_size: NA; v_call: TRBV30; cdr3_length: 13; j_call: TRBJ2-1; cdr3_aa: CAWSASSGERGFF; cdr3_nt: TGTGCCTGGAGTGCGTCTAGCGGGGAGCGGGGTTTCTTC
d_call: NA; clone_size: NA; v_call: TRBV28; cdr3_length: 13; j_call: TRBJ1-2; cdr3_aa: CASSAPAGGGYTF; cdr3_nt: TGTGCCAGCAGCGCCCCCGCGGGAGGAGGCTACACCTTC
d_call: NA; clone_size: NA; v_call: TRBV2; cdr3_length: 15; j_call: TRBJ2-1; cdr3_aa: CASSWGTPGVNEQFF; cdr3_nt: TGTGCCAGCAGTTGGGGGACCCCCGGGGTCAATGAGCAGTTCTTC
d_call: TRBD1; clone_size: NA; v_call: TRBV7-9; cdr3_length: 15; j_call: TRBJ2-2; cdr3_aa: CASAEGQGFTGELFF; cdr3_nt: TGTGCCAGCGCCGAAGGACAGGGGTTTACCGGGGAGCTGTTTTTT
d_call: NA; clone_size: NA; v_call: TRBV19; cdr3_length: 15; j_call: TRBJ2-7; cdr3_aa: CASSIVRTTTYEQYF; cdr3_nt: TGTGCCAGTAGTATAGTTCGGACCACAACCTACGAGCAGTACTTC
d_call: TRBD1; clone_size: NA; v_call: TRBV6-5; cdr3_length: 12; j_call: TRBJ2-7; cdr3_aa: CASSGQAYEQYF; cdr3_nt: TGTGCCAGCAGCGGACAGGCCTACGAGCAGTACTTC
d_call: NA; clone_size: NA; v_call: TRBV18; cdr3_length: 13; j_call: TRBJ1-2; cdr3_aa: CASSPRLKHGYTF; cdr3_nt: TGTGCCAGCTCACCACGACTGAAGCATGGCTACACCTTC
d_call: NA; clone_size: NA; v_call: TRBV5-1; cdr3_length: 13; j_call: TRBJ1-1; cdr3_aa: CASSLNQNTEAFF; cdr3_nt: TGCGCCAGCAGCTTAAATCAGAACACTGAAGCTTTCTTT
d_call: NA; clone_size: NA; v_call: TRBV4-3; cdr3_length: 17; j_call: TRBJ2-7; cdr3_aa: CASSLETGNKNSYEQYF; cdr3_nt: TGCGCCAGCAGCCTAGAAACCGGGAACAAAAACTCCTACGAGCAGTACTTC
d_call: NA; clone_size: NA; v_call: TRBV18; cdr3_length: 16; j_call: TRBJ2-3; cdr3_aa: CASSPGGTGGTDTQYF; cdr3_nt: TGTGCCAGCTCACCGGGGGGGACAGGAGGAACAGATACGCAGTATTTT
d_call: NA; clone_size: few; v_call: TRBV7-9; cdr3_length: 14; j_call: TRBJ2-5; cdr3_aa: CASSLIWGQETQYF; cdr3_nt: TGTGCCAGCAGCTTAATATGGGGTCAAGAGACCCAGTACTTC
d_call: TRBD1; clone_size: NA; v_call: TRBV28; cdr3_length: 15; j_call: TRBJ1-4; cdr3_aa: CASSPAGGKNEKLFF; cdr3_nt: TGTGCCAGCAGTCCCGCAGGGGGCAAGAATGAAAAACTGTTTTTT
d_call: TRBD1; clone_size: NA; v_call: TRBV5-1; cdr3_length: 14; j_call: TRBJ1-5; cdr3_aa: CASSYQGAAESQHF; cdr3_nt: TGCGCCAGCAGCTATCAGGGGGCCGCGGAGTCCCAGCATTTT
d_call: NA; clone_size: few; v_call: TRBV7-2; cdr3_length: 14; j_call: TRBJ2-7; cdr3_aa: CASSPAGIVHEQYF; cdr3_nt: TGTGCCAGCAGCCCCGCAGGGATCGTCCACGAGCAGTACTTC
d_call: NA; clone_size: NA; v_call: TRBV5-1; cdr3_length: 16; j_call: TRBJ2-1; cdr3_aa: CASSLEFGTHYNEQFF; cdr3_nt: TGCGCCAGCAGCTTGGAATTCGGGACACATTACAATGAGCAGTTCTTC
d_call: TRBD2; clone_size: NA; v_call: TRBV28; cdr3_length: 15; j_call: TRBJ2-3; cdr3_aa: CASSSAGGGQDTQYF; cdr3_nt: TGTGCCAGCAGTTCGGCGGGAGGTGGGCAAGATACGCAGTATTTT
d_call: NA; clone_size: few; v_call: TRBV5-1; cdr3_length: 13; j_call: TRBJ2-7; cdr3_aa: CASSPDWSYEQYF; cdr3_nt: TGCGCCAGCAGCCCGGACTGGTCCTACGAGCAGTACTTC
d_call: TRBD2; clone_size: NA; v_call: TRBV12-5; cdr3_length: 16; j_call: TRBJ2-1; cdr3_aa: CASGLVLSGGPGEQFF; cdr3_nt: TGTGCTAGTGGTTTGGTACTCTCGGGAGGGCCGGGGGAGCAGTTCTTC
d_call: TRBD1; clone_size: NA; v_call: TRBV5-1; cdr3_length: 14; j_call: TRBJ1-2; cdr3_aa: CASSLGGQGYGYTF; cdr3_nt: TGCGCCAGCAGCTTGGGGGGACAGGGCTATGGCTACACCTTC
d_call: NA; clone_size: NA; v_call: TRBV28; cdr3_length: 13; j_call: TRBJ1-1; cdr3_aa: CASSPTVTGEAFF; cdr3_nt: TGTGCCAGCAGTCCTACGGTGACAGGTGAAGCTTTCTTT
d_call: NA; clone_size: NA; v_call: TRBV18; cdr3_length: 16; j_call: TRBJ2-2; cdr3_aa: CASSDATGPNTGELFF; cdr3_nt: TGTGCCAGCTCAGACGCGACGGGTCCGAACACCGGGGAGCTGTTTTTT
d_call: NA; clone_size: NA; v_call: TRBV5-8; cdr3_length: 16; j_call: TRBJ1-3; cdr3_aa: CASSLDGSEGGNTIYF; cdr3_nt: TGTGCCAGCAGCTTGGACGGCTCCGAAGGGGGAAACACCATATATTTT
d_call: NA; clone_size: NA; v_call: TRBV7-2; cdr3_length: 13; j_call: TRBJ2-7; cdr3_aa: CASSPRAGYEQYF; cdr3_nt: TGTGCCAGCAGCCCCCGAGCGGGCTACGAGCAGTACTTC
d_call: NA; clone_size: once; v_call: TRBV11-2; cdr3_length: 15; j_call: TRBJ2-2; cdr3_aa: CASRNLGTATGELFF; cdr3_nt: TGTGCCAGCAGAAACCTAGGGACGGCCACCGGGGAGCTGTTTTTT
d_call: NA; clone_size: NA; v_call: TRBV6-5; cdr3_length: 15; j_call: TRBJ2-3; cdr3_aa: CASRPGGVAADTQYF; cdr3_nt: TGTGCCAGCAGGCCAGGAGGGGTGGCAGCAGATACGCAGTATTTT
d_call: NA; clone_size: few; v_call: TRBV5-1; cdr3_length: 13; j_call: TRBJ2-7; cdr3_aa: CASSPEDLYEQYF; cdr3_nt: TGCGCCAGCAGCCCAGAAGACCTCTACGAGCAGTACTTC
d_call: NA; clone_size: NA; v_call: TRBV29-1; cdr3_length: 14; j_call: TRBJ1-3; cdr3_aa: CSVADAGSGNTIYF; cdr3_nt: TGCAGCGTGGCCGACGCTGGCTCTGGAAACACCATATATTTT
d_call: TRBD1; clone_size: NA; v_call: TRBV6-5; cdr3_length: 14; j_call: TRBJ2-7; cdr3_aa: CASMTPQGAYEQYF; cdr3_nt: TGTGCCAGTATGACTCCCCAGGGGGCCTACGAGCAGTACTTC
d_call: NA; clone_size: few; v_call: TRBV30; cdr3_length: 14; j_call: TRBJ1-4; cdr3_aa: CAWSVPGIGEKLFF; cdr3_nt: TGTGCCTGGAGTGTACCGGGGATCGGGGAAAAACTGTTTTTT
d_call: TRBD2; clone_size: NA; v_call: TRBV19; cdr3_length: 14; j_call: TRBJ2-3; cdr3_aa: CASSRGTNTDTQYF; cdr3_nt: TGTGCCAGTAGTCGTGGGACTAACACAGATACGCAGTATTTT